This T cell receptor beta chain originates from a study of radiotherapy plus CTLA-4 blockade in lung cancer. Study-level points and caveats: Among blood TCR repertoires after radiotherapy plus ipilimumab, tumor-derived clones expanded.

Profiling relied on immunoSEQ multiplex PCR, and the TCRdb table lists in-frame clones only, not all of them. The data hold more than 55,000 clones, with 82% observed a single time. The CDR3 runs to 15 residues. The germline V gene encodes CDR1 MNHEY and CDR2 SVGAGI. With 5 bases clipped from V and 5 bases from J, the junction kept 10 bases outside the gene matches. Receiving focal radiation plus CTLA-4 blockade with ipilimumab were patients who had chemo-refractory metastatic non-small-cell lung cancer. With regard to this clone: The antigen remains unidentified.

The rearrangement uses TRBV6-5 and TRBJ2-5, with TRBD1 matching over 8 bases. The clonotype comes from a human donor with non-small cell lung cancer whose response to radiotherapy plus ipilimumab could not be evaluated. Source: peripheral blood, taken from a patient treated with radiotherapy plus ipilimumab. CDR3 coding DNA: TGTGCCAGCAGTCCCGGCAGGGGGCGAGGGGAGACCCAGTACTTC. It is translated as CASSPGRGRGETQYF.